The 7 T cell receptor beta chains below come from one sample, sequenced in a study of CD8+ T cells in alopecia areata. This sample's treatment: oral pan-JAK inhibitor, 5-10 mg twice daily. Isolated RNA was reverse transcribed into cDNA used as the sequencing template. This table comes from immunoSEQ multiplex PCR, and its TCRdb copy is limited to in-frame clones, with some not included. The sample includes just under 65,000 clones, around 46% of them seen just once. This sample comprised CD8+ T cells sorted from blood, obtained at approximately week 36, from a patient treated with tofacitinib. These receptor sequences come from a human donor with alopecia areata.

V usage is TRBV5-1 and J usage is TRBJ2-7; either TRBD1 or TRBD2 may fit D (5 bases each). Trimming shortened V by 4 bases and J by 7 bases, and 15 bases separated the two germline ends. CDR1 and CDR2 from the germline V gene are SGHRS and YFSETQ. The CDR3 spans 13 residues. The CDR3 DNA reads as TGCGCCAGCAGCGAGGGACGGCTTATGGAGCAGTACTTC. Its translation: CASSEGRLMEQYF.

This clone was found many times. V is TRBV18 and J is TRBJ2-7, with 7 bases matching TRBD2. The CDR3 totals 15 residues. From germline, CDR1 is KGHSH and CDR2 LQKENI. Trimming at V came to 1 base and at J to 2 bases, leaving 5 bases not matched to a gene. CDR3 region: CASSPRGRGAYEQYF. DNA for the CDR3: TGTGCCAGCTCACCACGAGGGAGGGGAGCCTACGAGCAGTACTTC.

This clone occurred a few times. The V and J genes are TRBV23-1 and TRBJ1-5; 7 bases map to TRBD1. TRBV23-1 is sorted into the ORF group, with uncertain function. The CDR3 is 14 amino acids. V was pared by 2 bases and J by 7 bases, with 5 bases of the junction left unmatched. CDR3 amino acids: CASSQLRGEQPQHF. In DNA form, the CDR3 reads TGCGCCAGCAGTCAACTCAGGGGGGAGCAGCCCCAGCATTTT.

This clone was found a few times. The rearrangement joins TRBV4-1 to TRBJ2-7; maybe TRBD1 (6 bases). The CDR3 loop spans 15 amino acids. V lost 1 base, J lost 0 bases, and 10 bases lay in between. Germline V lookup: CDR1 MGHRA, CDR2 YSYEKL. The CDR3, as DNA: TGCGCCAGCAGCCAAGTAACAGGGAGCTCCTACGAGCAGTACTTC. It codes for CASSQVTGSSYEQYF.

This clone was observed a few times. The J gene is TRBJ1-2, the V gene TRBV7-9; tentative D call: TRBD1 (5 bases). Trimming pared 5 bases from V and 6 bases from J, leaving 22 bases between. The CDR3 loop spans 16 amino acids. Germline V lookup: CDR1 SEHNR, CDR2 FQNEAQ (reference sequence). For the CDR3, the DNA is TGTGCCAGCAGCCACAAGACGGGGCCGGCGACAAATGGCTACACCTTC. Amino acids: CASSHKTGPATNGYTF.

As for this clone: The likely explanation is a read error, given a far larger clone one base away. Within the sample, other DNA sequences also encode this same CDR3. V usage is TRBV7-9 and J usage is TRBJ2-1; D is possibly TRBD2 (5 bases). The CDR3 length is 13 residues. The V end was cut by 5 bases, the J end by 6 bases, with 11 bases between. CDR1 is SEHNR, CDR2 FQNEAQ, per germline (reference sequence). Here the CDR3 reads CASSQEGSNEQFF. In DNA form, the CDR3 reads TGTGCCAGCAGCCAAGAGGGTTCCAATGAGCAGTTCTTC.

This clone was detected a few times. The chain joins TRBV29-1 to TRBJ2-1; TRBD2 agrees at 9 bases. Germline loops: CDR1 SQVTM, CDR2 ANQGSEA. J gave up 5 bases and V 0 bases, and 5 bases lay outside the gene matches. This CDR3 is 15 amino acids long. CDR3 in amino acids: CSVEERLAGNNEQFF. The CDR3 DNA reads as TGCAGCGTTGAAGAAAGGCTAGCGGGGAACAATGAGCAGTTCTTC.